The TCR beta chain under discussion was sequenced for a study of T-cell reconstitution after alpha-beta-depleted transplantation in children (dated by TCRdb to about 2016). The study in broad terms: Using TCR repertoire profiling, the study followed T-cell immune reconstitution in a quantitative way in children after TCRalphabeta/CD19-depleted allogeneic hematopoietic cell transplantation.

The intended sense of this specimen's treatment or condition label: allogeneic hematopoietic cell transplantation with graft depleted of TCRalphabeta T cells and CD19 B cells. Transplant recipients were children who received TCRalphabeta/CD19-depleted allogeneic hematopoietic cell grafts. The method behind the library was PCR. The run used an Illumina HiSeq 2500. To normalize quantification of the TCRbeta repertoire, the TCR libraries were built with molecular barcoding that relied on unique molecular identifiers. TCRdb handled the public reads itself, with Q25 trimming in fastp and clone calling in MiXCR, and kept productive beta chains. Each CDR3 protein gets just one entry, which takes the most common genes and DNA from the rows behind it. The table for this sample lists approximately 290,000 distinct CDR3 sequences; approximately 10% of them were counted only once. Together, the top ten hold 23% of the sample.

What the authors observed across the whole study: The apparently early alphabetaT-cell count recovery about two months after transplant was reportedly dependent on only several hundred rapidly expanded clones derived from non-depleted graft cells. Hyperexpanded clone frequencies declined over subsequent months; after one year, T-cell counts and TCRbeta diversity were mostly attributed to newly produced T cells. In some patients, the high TCRbeta diversity seen at day 60 was put down to recipient T cells and intrathymic progenitors that had survived conditioning.

The junction shows trimming of 7 bases on V and 2 bases on J, plus 15 bases between the germline ends. CDR1 and CDR2, looked up from the germline V gene, are SGHRS and YFSETQ. Counted from cysteine to phenylalanine, this CDR3 has 14 amino acids. The DNA shown is the 42-base CDR3, in frame from base 1. This clonotype has a count of ten or more. It has no known antigen specificity. Per-nucleotide qualities are absent, and no much larger clonotype sits a single base away. This receptor was obtained from a male patient between 2 and 10 years old who had a stem cell transplant for chronic granulomatous disease, so the T cells may come from the graft donor. The sample was peripheral blood, taken 180 days after TCRalphabeta/CD19-depleted stem cell transplant. In this chain, TRBV5-1 is recombined with TRBJ2-5, with a weak D call of TRBD1 (5 bases match). In nucleotides, the sequence is TGCGCCAGCCAAGGAGACAGCCTACAAGAGACCCAGTACTTC. It is translated as CASQGDSLQETQYF.